These 19 T cell receptor beta chains originate from one sample sequenced in a study of T cells after yellow fever vaccination. TCRdb analysed the 5' RACE reads with MiXCR anew, one entry per CDR3 protein. This repertoire shows 250,000 to 350,000 distinct CDR3 sequences, 3.5% to 4.5% found once; its top ten account for 15% to 20%. Here the sequenced sample was PBMCs, taken 15 days after the yellow fever booster vaccination. The receptor source for this set is a man between 18 and 29 years old who received the YFV17D yellow fever vaccine.

This clonotype was detected ten times or more. The chain links TRBV13 to TRBJ2-3; D may be TRBD2 (5 bases). The CDR3 covers 16 residues. Germline V lookup: CDR1 PRHDT, CDR2 FYEKMQ (reference sequence). V lost 5 bases and J lost 2, with 17 bases in between. CDR3 DNA sequence: TGTGCCAGCAGCCCCCTCCGGGAAACCACCACAGATACGCAGTATTTT. Its translation: CASSPLRETTTDTQYF.

The rearrangement links TRBV7-9 to TRBJ2-2, with TRBD2 as a possible D gene (5 bases). This CDR3 region has 15 residues. Trimming shortened V by 4 bases and J by 4 bases, and 13 bases separated the two germline ends. Germline V gene lookup returns CDR1 SEHNR and CDR2 FQNEAQ (reference sequence). CDR3 protein: CASSSRDPVTGELFF. The CDR3 DNA reads as TGTGCCAGCAGCTCGAGGGATCCGGTCACCGGGGAGCTGTTTTTT.

This clonotype was counted many times. The chain combines TRBV7-2 with TRBJ2-3; the match to TRBD1 covers 9 bases. This CDR3 comprises 14 residues. Germline-derived CDR1 and CDR2 are SGHTA and FQGNSA. The junction had 4 bases not matched to a gene; V was cut back by 5 bases and J by 4 bases. The CDR3 spells CASSVQGAADTQYF. In DNA form, the CDR3 reads TGTGCCAGCAGCGTACAGGGGGCGGCAGATACGCAGTATTTT.

This clonotype was recorded at least ten times. The chain joins TRBV12-3 or TRBV12-4 to TRBJ2-6, with TRBD2 matching over 9 bases. The CDR3 has 18 residues. V lost 3 bases, J lost 0 bases, and 6 bases stayed unmatched. The CDR3 DNA is TGTGCCAGCAGTTTGCGGGGGGGGTCGATCTCTGGGGCCAACGTCCTGACTTTC. Amino acid sequence: CASSLRGGSISGANVLTF.

In this sample, this clonotype turned up a few times. The gene calls are TRBV18 and TRBJ2-7, with D perhaps matching TRBD1 or TRBD2 (5 bases each). This CDR3 comprises 15 residues. The germline gives CDR1 KGHSH, CDR2 LQKENI. V lost 3 bases and J lost 7, with 19 bases in between. CDR3 nucleotide sequence: TGTGCCAGCTCACCTTGGGACCCCAATTCGGGAGAGCAGTACTTC. This codes for CASSPWDPNSGEQYF.

This clonotype has at least ten counts. The junction departs from germline at one end; a sequencing error may be responsible. The chain links TRBV5-1 to TRBJ2-3; D gene uncertain. CDR1 is SGHRS and CDR2 is YFSETQ in the germline V gene. The CDR3 sequence is 11 residues long. CDR3 sequence (DNA): TGTGCCAGCAGCTTATCGGATACGCAGTATTTT. This sequence encodes CASSLSDTQYF.

For this clonotype: An end of the junction does not agree with germline; a read error may underlie this. This chain uses TRBV5-6 with TRBJ1-1; TRBD1 matches 7 bases. CDR1 is SGHDT, CDR2 YYEEEE, per germline. CDR3 length: 14 residues. The chain's CDR3 is CVSSLTGVKAEAFF. In DNA, the CDR3 is TGTGTCAGCAGCTTAACAGGGGTAAAGGCTGAAGCTTTCTTT.

The chain carries TRBV12-3 or TRBV12-4 and TRBJ2-3; the match to TRBD2 covers 12 bases. The CDR3 runs to 17 residues. The ends lost 3 bases at V and 4 bases at J; junction bases unmatched: 8. This CDR3 is CASSLTSGGRVPDTQYF. CDR3 bases: TGTGCCAGCAGTTTGACTAGCGGGGGCCGGGTACCAGATACGCAGTATTTT.

This clonotype was detected ten times or more. The chain recombines TRBV10-3 with TRBJ2-7, with D maybe TRBD2 (5 bases). Germline V CDR1 and CDR2: ENHRY, SYGVKD. This CDR3 has 13 residues. Trimming shortened V by 5 bases and J by 5 bases, and 13 bases separated the two germline ends. The DNA of the CDR3 is TGTGCCATCAGTACGGACTTACTGGACGAGCAGTACTTC. Protein product: CAISTDLLDEQYF.

This clonotype was observed a handful of times. The chain recombines TRBV5-5 with TRBJ1-4, with 7 positions matching TRBD1. This CDR3 contains 14 residues. CDR1 and CDR2 (germline): SGHKS, YYEKEE (reference sequence). V dropped 4 bases and J dropped 7; count of bases not matched to a gene: 7. CDR3: CASSRGQPPEKLFF. The DNA for the CDR3 is TGTGCCAGCAGCCGGGGACAGCCGCCTGAAAAACTGTTTTTT. Full variable domain (outside the CDR3, taken from reference TRBV5-5 and TRBJ1-4): DAGVTQSPTHLIKTRGQQVTLRCSPISGHKSVSWYQQVLGQGPQFIFQYYEKEERGRGNFPDRFSARQFPNYSSELNVNALLLGDSALYLCASSRGQPPEKLFFGSGTQLSVL.

There are many counts of this clonotype. This rearrangement joins TRBV9 to TRBJ1-5, with D hard to call. Germline assignment: CDR1 SGDLS and CDR2 YYNGEE. V shed 0 bases and J shed 0 bases, with 7 bases lying between them. The CDR3 has 15 residues. CDR3 sequence reads: CASSVGYLSNQPQHF. DNA of the CDR3: TGTGCCAGCAGCGTAGGCTACCTTAGCAATCAGCCCCAGCATTTT.

The table lists this clonotype with many counts. The V gene is TRBV5-6, the J gene TRBJ2-5; the match to TRBD2 covers 7 bases. This CDR3 comprises 17 residues. Germline CDR1 reads SGHDT; CDR2 reads YYEEEE. After removal of 1 base from V and 5 bases from J, the junction contained 14 bases not matched to a gene. The CDR3 protein is CASSLFTAGDSMETQYF. The DNA of the CDR3 is TGTGCCAGCAGCTTGTTTACGGCGGGGGATTCTATGGAGACCCAGTACTTC.

This clonotype was counted between two and nine times. The chain is built from TRBV3-1 and TRBJ1-3; D gene unclear. V was shortened by 1 base and J by 0 bases, with 7 bases between the two germline ends. Germline CDR1 LGHDT, CDR2 YNNKEL (reference sequence). This CDR3 comprises 15 residues. In DNA form, the CDR3 reads TGTGCCAGCAGCCAAGTGCAAGCCTCTGGAAACACCATATATTTT. Amino acid sequence: CASSQVQASGNTIYF.

This clonotype occurred a few times. V and J are TRBV29-1 and TRBJ2-4, with 10 positions matching TRBD2. V lost 1 base, J lost 8 bases, and 11 bases stayed unmatched. Germline V gene lookup returns CDR1 SQVTM and CDR2 ANQGSEA. The CDR3 is 16 residues long. CDR3 DNA: TGCAGCGTTGAAGCCAGCGGGGGGGCAGGTGAAGACATTCAGTACTTC. This gives the protein CSVEASGGAGEDIQYF.

This clonotype was counted at least ten times. J is TRBJ1-2 and V is TRBV4-1, with TRBD1 matching 8 bases. Germline assignment: CDR1 MGHRA and CDR2 YSYEKL. V shed 4 bases, J shed 0 bases, and the junction held 1 base outside the gene matches. This CDR3 has 14 residues. As DNA, the CDR3 is TGCGCCAGCAGCCGGACAGGGTCTAACTATGGCTACACCTTC. Translated: CASSRTGSNYGYTF.

There are a few counts of this clonotype. This chain joins TRBV2 and TRBJ2-7; D possibly uses TRBD1 or TRBD2 (5 bases each). The CDR3 sequence is 16 residues long. The V gene lost 3 bases and the J gene lost 1 base, with 16 bases spanning the gap. Germline V CDR1 and CDR2: SNHLY, FYNNEI. The DNA of the CDR3 is TGTGCCAGCAGTGAGAAGGGACGGCTACTTTCCTACGAGCAGTACTTC. It translates to CASSEKGRLLSYEQYF.

This clonotype appeared a few times. The gene calls are TRBV27 and TRBJ2-5; D is perhaps TRBD2 (6 bases). CDR3 length: 14 residues. Per the germline V gene, CDR1 is MNHEY and CDR2 is SMNVEV (reference sequence). The V end lost 7 bases, the J end lost 2 bases, and 14 bases lay between the germline ends. The CDR3 DNA reads TGTGCCAGCAAAACAATAGCGGTACAAGAGACCCAGTACTTC. This gives the protein CASKTIAVQETQYF.

This clonotype occurred many times. The V call is TRBV29-1, the J call TRBJ1-2; D possibly corresponds to TRBD1 (5 bases). The CDR3 runs 14 residues. Deletions cut 4 bases from V and 5 bases from J, with 17 bases between. Germline V lookup: CDR1 SQVTM, CDR2 ANQGSEA. The CDR3 region is CSVGDDGGLYGYTF. DNA of the CDR3: TGCAGCGTTGGTGATGACGGGGGTCTTTATGGCTACACCTTC.

At least ten counts were recorded for this clonotype. V usage is TRBV29-1 and J usage is TRBJ1-3; the D gene is possibly TRBD1 (5 bases). Trimming took off 4 bases at V and 4 bases at J, with 14 bases between the two ends. The CDR3 spans 14 residues. Germline values: CDR1 SQVTM, CDR2 ANQGSEA. The CDR3 sequence is CSVADPGQGNTIYF. Here the CDR3 DNA reads TGCAGCGTTGCAGACCCAGGGCAAGGAAACACCATATATTTT.